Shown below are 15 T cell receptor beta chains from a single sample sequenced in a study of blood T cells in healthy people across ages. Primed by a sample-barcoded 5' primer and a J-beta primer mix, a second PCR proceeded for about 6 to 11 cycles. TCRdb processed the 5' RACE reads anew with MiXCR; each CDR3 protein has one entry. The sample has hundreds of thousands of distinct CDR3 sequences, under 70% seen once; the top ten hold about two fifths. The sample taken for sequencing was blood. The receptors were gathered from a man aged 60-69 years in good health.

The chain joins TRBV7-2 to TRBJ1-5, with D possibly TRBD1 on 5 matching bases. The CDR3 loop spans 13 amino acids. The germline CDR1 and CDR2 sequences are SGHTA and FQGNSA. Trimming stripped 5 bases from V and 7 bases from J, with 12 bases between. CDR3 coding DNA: TGTGCCAGCAGCCGACAGCGCGGACAGCCCCAGCATTTT. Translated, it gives CASSRQRGQPQHF.

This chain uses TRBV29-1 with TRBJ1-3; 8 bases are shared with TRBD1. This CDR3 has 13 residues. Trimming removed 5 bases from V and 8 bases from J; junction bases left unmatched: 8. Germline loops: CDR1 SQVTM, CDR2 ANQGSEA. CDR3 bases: TGCAGCGTTACGGACAGGGCGGCGGACACCATATATTTT. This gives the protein CSVTDRAADTIYF.

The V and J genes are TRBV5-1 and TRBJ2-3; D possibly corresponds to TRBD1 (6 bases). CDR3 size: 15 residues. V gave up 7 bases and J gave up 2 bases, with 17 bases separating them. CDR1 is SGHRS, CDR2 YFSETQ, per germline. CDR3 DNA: TGCGCCAGCCGTGACCTGGGGGCTCACACAGATACGCAGTATTTT. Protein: CASRDLGAHTDTQYF.

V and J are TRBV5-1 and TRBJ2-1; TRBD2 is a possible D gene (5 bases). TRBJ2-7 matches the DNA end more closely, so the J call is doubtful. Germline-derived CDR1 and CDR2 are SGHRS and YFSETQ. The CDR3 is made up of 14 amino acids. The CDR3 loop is CASGRAFEGNEQYF. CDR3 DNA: TGCGCCAGCGGCCGGGCCTTTGAGGGCAATGAGCAGTACTTC.

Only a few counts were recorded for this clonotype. The CDR3 DNA follows: TGTGCCAGCAGTTTTGGGGACGGTTACACTGAAGCTTTCTTT. This codes for CASSFGDGYTEAFF. The J gene is TRBJ1-1, the V gene TRBV6-5; possibly TRBD1 for D (5 bases). V was shortened by 4 bases and J by 3 bases, with 12 bases between the two germline ends. Per the germline V gene, CDR1 is MNHEY and CDR2 is SVGAGI. The CDR3 consists of 14 residues.

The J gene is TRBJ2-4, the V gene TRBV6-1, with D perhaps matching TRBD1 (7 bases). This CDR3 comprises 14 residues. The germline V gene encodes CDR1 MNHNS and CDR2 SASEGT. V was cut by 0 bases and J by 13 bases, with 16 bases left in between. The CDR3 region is CASSEAAGGREQYF. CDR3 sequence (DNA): TGTGCCAGCAGTGAAGCGGCAGGGGGACGGGAGCAGTACTTC.

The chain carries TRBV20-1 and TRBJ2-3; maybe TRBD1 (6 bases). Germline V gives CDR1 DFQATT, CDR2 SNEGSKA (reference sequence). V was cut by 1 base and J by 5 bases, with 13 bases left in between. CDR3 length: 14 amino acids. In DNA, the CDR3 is TGCAGTGCTAGAGCTAGGGGGTCTCTAGATACGCAGTATTTT. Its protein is CSARARGSLDTQYF.

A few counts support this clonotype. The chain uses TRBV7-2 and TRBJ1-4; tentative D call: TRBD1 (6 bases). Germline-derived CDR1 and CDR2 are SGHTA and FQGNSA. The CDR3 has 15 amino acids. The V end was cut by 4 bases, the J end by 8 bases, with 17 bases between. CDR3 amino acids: CASSSRGGLGEKLFF. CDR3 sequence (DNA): TGTGCCAGCAGCTCCCGTGGGGGGCTTGGCGAAAAACTGTTTTTT. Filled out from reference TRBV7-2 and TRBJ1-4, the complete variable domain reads GAGVSQSPSNKVTEKGKDVELRCDPISGHTALYWYRQSLGQGLEFLIYFQGNSAPDKSGLPSDRFSAERTGGSVSTLTIQRTQQEDSAVYLCASSSRGGLGEKLFFGSGTQLSVL.

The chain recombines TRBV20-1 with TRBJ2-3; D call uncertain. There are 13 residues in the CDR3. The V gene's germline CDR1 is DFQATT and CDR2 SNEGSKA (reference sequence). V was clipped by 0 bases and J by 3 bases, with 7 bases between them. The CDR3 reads CSARDPGTDTQYF. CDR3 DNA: TGCAGTGCTAGAGATCCAGGAACAGATACGCAGTATTTT.

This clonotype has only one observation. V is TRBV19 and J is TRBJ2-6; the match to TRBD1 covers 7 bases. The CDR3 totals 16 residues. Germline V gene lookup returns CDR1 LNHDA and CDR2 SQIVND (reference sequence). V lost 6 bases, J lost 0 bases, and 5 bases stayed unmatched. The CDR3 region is CASRGTAISGANVLTF. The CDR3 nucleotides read TGTGCCAGTAGGGGGACAGCTATCTCTGGGGCCAACGTCCTGACTTTC.

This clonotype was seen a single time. The CDR3 sequence is CASSDGTSDIQYF. The CDR3 coding sequence is TGTGCCAGCAGTGATGGGACTAGCGACATTCAGTACTTC. The rearrangement uses TRBV2 and TRBJ2-7, with 10 nucleotides matching TRBD2. The J call may be wrong; the DNA end is better matched by TRBJ2-4. CDR1 SNHLY and CDR2 FYNNEI come from the germline V gene. The CDR3 has 13 amino acids.

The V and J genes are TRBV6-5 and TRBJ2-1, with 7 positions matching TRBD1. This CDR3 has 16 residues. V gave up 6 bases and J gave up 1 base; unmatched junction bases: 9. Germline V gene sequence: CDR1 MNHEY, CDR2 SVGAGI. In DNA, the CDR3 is TGTGCCAGCAGATCACTCCAGGGGGTTTCCTACAATGAGCAGTTCTTC. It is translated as CASRSLQGVSYNEQFF.

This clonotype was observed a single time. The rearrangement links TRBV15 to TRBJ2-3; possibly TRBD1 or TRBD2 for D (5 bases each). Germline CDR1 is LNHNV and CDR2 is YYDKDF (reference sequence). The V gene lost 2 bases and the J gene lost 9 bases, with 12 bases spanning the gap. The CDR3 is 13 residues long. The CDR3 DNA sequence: TGTGCCACCAGCAGACCGGGGACCTCGACGCAGTATTTT. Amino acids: CATSRPGTSTQYF.

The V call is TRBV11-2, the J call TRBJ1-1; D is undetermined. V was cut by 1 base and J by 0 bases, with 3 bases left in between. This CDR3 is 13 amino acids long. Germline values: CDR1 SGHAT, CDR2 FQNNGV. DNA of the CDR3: TGTGCCAGCAGCTTAGTTCTGAACACTGAAGCTTTCTTT. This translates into CASSLVLNTEAFF.

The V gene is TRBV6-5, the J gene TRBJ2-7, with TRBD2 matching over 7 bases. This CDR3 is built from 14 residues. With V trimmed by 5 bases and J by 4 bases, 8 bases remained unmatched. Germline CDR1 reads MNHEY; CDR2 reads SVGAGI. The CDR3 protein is CASSQAGLSYEQYF. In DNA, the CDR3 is TGTGCCAGCAGTCAAGCGGGACTCTCATACGAGCAGTACTTC.